The 16 T cell receptor beta chains listed next were all sequenced from one sample in a study of early T cells in non-severe SARS-CoV-2 infection. TCRdb fed the 5' RACE reads into MiXCR, producing one record per CDR3 protein. The sample includes about 76,000 distinct CDR3 sequences, 15% seen only once; the top ten take roughly 12%. Sequencing input: whole blood. The receptor source for this set is an adult who was a healthcare worker with PCR-confirmed SARS-CoV-2 infection or an uninfected control (not recorded which).

The chain has TRBV6-5 and TRBJ2-7; unclear D gene. Trimming left V 0 bases short and J 4 bases short, with 7 bases between. In germline, CDR1 is MNHEY, CDR2 SVGAGI. The CDR3 runs 13 residues. The CDR3 protein is CASSYSGLYEQYF. For the CDR3, the DNA is TGTGCCAGCAGTTACTCTGGGCTTTACGAGCAGTACTTC.

The V and J genes are TRBV4-3 and TRBJ2-3, with D unresolved. CDR3 length: 15 amino acids. The ends were cut back, 4 bases at V and 0 bases at J, with 11 bases in the middle. From germline, CDR1 is LGHNA and CDR2 YSLEER. The CDR3 protein is CASSLGKFSTDTQYF. The CDR3 nucleotides read TGCGCCAGCAGCCTCGGAAAATTCAGCACAGATACGCAGTATTTT.

This clonotype was detected a few times. The rearrangement joins TRBV27 to TRBJ2-1; 8 positions agree with TRBD2. Germline values: CDR1 MNHEY, CDR2 SMNVEV (reference sequence). The CDR3 is made up of 18 amino acids. V shed 8 bases, J shed 4 bases, and the junction held 19 bases outside the gene matches. The CDR3 DNA is TGTGCCAGCTCAATAGAACTTGGGCGGGGGGCACGGTACAATGAGCAGTTCTTC. Its protein is CASSIELGRGARYNEQFF.

The rearrangement uses TRBV29-1 and TRBJ2-5; a possible D gene is TRBD1 (5 bases). CDR3 size: 15 residues. Germline V gives CDR1 SQVTM, CDR2 ANQGSEA. V lost 3 bases and J lost 2, with 16 bases in between. The CDR3 loop reads CSVDWPGKGQETQYF. For the CDR3, the DNA is TGCAGCGTTGATTGGCCAGGGAAAGGGCAAGAGACCCAGTACTTC.

In its sample, this clonotype was seen many times. The CDR3 loop is CASRARADTGELFF. In DNA form, the CDR3 reads TGTGCCAGCAGGGCGCGGGCCGACACCGGGGAGCTGTTTTTT. V and J are TRBV3-1 and TRBJ2-2, with a weak D call TRBD2 (5 bases). Looked up from germline, CDR1 is LGHDT and CDR2 is YNNKEL (reference sequence). V shed 6 bases and J shed 3 bases, with 11 bases lying between them. The CDR3 covers 14 residues.

This clonotype was observed a few times. The chain uses TRBV20-1 and TRBJ1-1, with D perhaps TRBD1 (6 bases). This CDR3 contains 13 residues. CDR1 and CDR2 (germline): DFQATT, SNEGSKA (reference sequence). The CDR3 loop is CITREGGNTEAFF. As DNA, the CDR3 is TGCATTACCAGGGAGGGGGGGAACACTGAAGCTTTCTTT.

This clonotype came up a few times. The gene calls are TRBV11-2 and TRBJ1-4; 7 positions agree with TRBD1. The CDR3 is 15 residues long. Per the germline V gene, CDR1 is SGHAT and CDR2 is FQNNGV. V trimming: 5 bases; J trimming: 6 bases; junction bases outside the gene matches: 9. Here the CDR3 DNA reads TGTGCCAGCAGCCCCTGGGGGACAGTGGATGAAAAACTGTTTTTT. Protein product: CASSPWGTVDEKLFF.

The chain uses TRBV6-5 and TRBJ2-3; D call uncertain. Germline lookup yields CDR1 MNHEY and CDR2 SVGAGI. This CDR3 has 13 residues. Deletions cut 6 bases from V and 9 bases from J, with 16 bases between. The CDR3 bases are TGTGCCAGCAGCCCAGGATCCCAGTGGACGCAGTATTTT. Translating it yields CASSPGSQWTQYF.

The CDR3 DNA reads as TGCAGCGCCGCAGGGCTAGCGGGGGGTACCGGGGAGCTGTTTTTT. Its translation is CSAAGLAGGTGELFF. The V call is TRBV29-1, the J call TRBJ2-2, with 11 bases identical to TRBD2. Germline V lookup: CDR1 SQVTM, CDR2 ANQGSEA. Trimming at V came to 7 bases and at J to 5 bases, leaving 9 bases not matched to a gene. The CDR3 covers 15 residues.

This clonotype was seen a few times. The gene calls are TRBV29-1 and TRBJ2-1; D possibly corresponds to TRBD2 (5 bases). CDR1 and CDR2 from the germline V gene are SQVTM and ANQGSEA. With 4 bases removed from V and 9 bases from J, the gap between germline ends came to 13 bases. The CDR3 extends over 12 amino acids. CDR3 loop: CSVVPLAREQFF. For the CDR3, the DNA is TGCAGCGTTGTACCCCTAGCACGTGAGCAGTTCTTC.

The V and J genes are TRBV3-1 and TRBJ2-3; D is uncertain. V lost 7 bases to trimming and J lost 4 bases, with 12 bases between them. Germline V gene sequence: CDR1 LGHDT, CDR2 YNNKEL (reference sequence). The CDR3 sequence is 13 residues long. CDR3 bases: TGTGCCAGCACGGGCCTTAGGGCAGATACGCAGTATTTT. Protein product: CASTGLRADTQYF.

The CDR3 protein is CASSPQGYGYTF. CDR3 in DNA: TGTGCCAGCAGCCCCCAAGGCTATGGCTACACCTTC. The genes are TRBV11-2 and TRBJ1-2, with D unclear. Trimming stripped 5 bases from V and 4 bases from J, with 8 bases between. This CDR3 has 12 residues. Germline CDR1 and CDR2: SGHAT and FQNNGV.

Only a few counts were recorded for this clonotype. CDR3: CSVKTDGPYNEQFF. In DNA, the CDR3 is TGCAGCGTTAAGACCGACGGCCCCTACAATGAGCAGTTCTTC. V is TRBV29-1 and J is TRBJ2-1; D remains unclear. V was cut by 5 bases and J by 2 bases, with 13 bases left in between. The CDR3 loop spans 14 amino acids. CDR1 and CDR2 (germline): SQVTM, ANQGSEA.

This clonotype occurred a few times. The chain uses TRBV7-9 and TRBJ1-2, with unresolved D. V was trimmed by 3 bases and J by 5 bases, leaving 16 bases between them. Germline assignment: CDR1 SEHNR and CDR2 FQNEAQ (reference sequence). The CDR3 has 15 amino acids. CDR3 nucleotide sequence: TGTGCCAGCAGCTTTGGTCCTTCCCACCCATATGGCTACACCTTC. Amino acids: CASSFGPSHPYGYTF.

This clonotype was detected a few times. This sequence joins TRBV11-2 and TRBJ2-7, with D maybe TRBD2 (5 bases). The germline V and J ends were trimmed by 3 bases and 6 bases, with 15 bases remaining between them. CDR1 is SGHAT and CDR2 is FQNNGV in the germline V gene. The CDR3 spans 14 residues. Here the CDR3 DNA reads TGTGCCAGCAGCTTTTTCCTAGCTCCCGGCGAGCAGTACTTC. It is translated as CASSFFLAPGEQYF.

The J gene is TRBJ1-2, the V gene TRBV20-1; D gene unclear. The germline V gene has CDR1 DFQATT and CDR2 SNEGSKA (reference sequence). V lost 0 bases to trimming and J lost 2 bases, with 13 bases between them. This CDR3 has 15 residues. CDR3 coding DNA: TGCAGTGCTAGAGATCCAAGGGCAGCCAACTATGGCTACACCTTC. Translation gives CSARDPRAANYGYTF.